The entry that follows covers one T cell receptor beta chain sequence. Its antigen remains unidentified. The CDR3 contains 11 residues. V gave up 3 bases and J gave up 8 bases, with 8 bases separating them. Germline V lookup: CDR1 DFQATT, CDR2 SNEGSKA (reference sequence). This sample is part of a study of cytomegalovirus exposure and HLA in healthy donors. Study observations and caveats: According to a later analysis, most TCR beta chains associated with CMV appeared HLA-restricted. Sequencing likely caused a cluster of highly shared sequence variants.

This PCR relied on a set of 60 Vbeta primers and 13 Jbeta primers. Profiled with immunoSEQ multiplex PCR; TCRdb holds only in-frame clones, not every one. Of roughly 100,000 clones listed, over 80% are singletons. Sequenced material: PBMCs. The gene calls are TRBV20-1 and TRBJ2-1, with no clear D. This TCR came from a man aged 30 to 39 in good health and CMV-seropositive. The CDR3: CSASPYDEQFF. In DNA form, the CDR3 reads TGCAGTGCTAGTCCGTATGATGAGCAGTTCTTC.